These T cell receptor beta chains were read from a single sample in a study of patients and donors after allogeneic stem cell transplantation. One entry per CDR3 protein results from TCRdb running MiXCR on the RT-PCR reads. The profile shows about 400,000 distinct CDR3 sequences, approximately 16% of them singletons. The sequencing input was blood, either unsorted or a sorted T cell fraction (not recorded which). These receptors were obtained from a human donor who was either an allogeneic HSCT recipient or a stem cell or donor lymphocyte infusion donor (not recorded which). It is not recorded whose cells these are; they may come from a transplant donor. Both conserved end residues are trimmed from each CDR3. D genes are given only for firm matches.

-	TRBV5-1	TRBJ2-4	13	ASSVLTGSKNIQY
-	TRBV4-1	TRBJ1-1	14	ASSQAHREVWTEAF
-	TRBV15	TRBJ1-2	12	ATSGSQAGYGYT
-	TRBV27	TRBJ2-1	10	ASSGRNNEQF
TRBD1	TRBV19	TRBJ2-7	14	ASSQLAGTGVGEQY
-	TRBV7-3	TRBJ1-1	13	ASSSGGGSGTEAF
-	TRBV4-1	TRBJ1-5	11	ASSQGDGQPQH
-	TRBV5-1	TRBJ2-5	14	ASSLAPAAGQETQY
-	TRBV3-1	TRBJ1-1	14	ASSQVVRSSYTEAF
TRBD2	TRBV9	TRBJ2-1	12	ASSARGGYNEQF
-	TRBV18	TRBJ2-5	11	ASSPGRRETQY
TRBD1	TRBV9	TRBJ2-3	14	ASSAKDRGRTDTQY
-	TRBV27	TRBJ2-3	12	ASSLNAGPDTQY
TRBD2	TRBV15	TRBJ2-7	12	ATSREGLAGEQY
TRBD1	TRBV20-1	TRBJ1-1	10	SALQGDTEAF
-	TRBV20-1	TRBJ1-2	12	SARDQAQGLGYT
TRBD2	TRBV20-1	TRBJ2-7	14	SARDRATSGPLEQY
-	TRBV11-3	TRBJ2-7	13	ASSSRTAPSYEQY
TRBD2	TRBV10-3	TRBJ2-3	12	AISQRGEADTQY
TRBD2	TRBV12-3/TRBV12-4	TRBJ2-2	15	ASSRTSGGAYTGELF
-	TRBV4-1	TRBJ1-1	12	ASSQDRGMTEAF
TRBD1	TRBV11-2	TRBJ2-3	14	ASSSRQGSYTDTQY
-	TRBV7-9	TRBJ2-1	15	ASSPRGGTPSYNEQF
-	TRBV4-1	TRBJ1-6	13	ASSPLHLYNSPLH
-	TRBV14	TRBJ2-1	15	ASSQEAGLGAYNEQF
-	TRBV19	TRBJ2-3	15	ASSIVGAGVSTDTQY
-	TRBV6-6	TRBJ2-1	11	ASKSRDQAEQF
-	TRBV29-1	TRBJ2-5	11	SVEREGRETQY
-	TRBV14	TRBJ1-6	11	ASSQERNSPLH
-	TRBV5-1	TRBJ1-1	13	ASSWAGRENTEAF
-	TRBV11-1	TRBJ2-6	16	ASSLGTPNFSGANVLT
-	TRBV7-2	TRBJ1-2	12	ASSPMRISYGYT
-	TRBV10-3	TRBJ2-3	12	AISVLASTDTQY
-	TRBV27	TRBJ1-5	13	ASSFKGRGNQPQH
-	TRBV6-5	TRBJ1-1	11	ASSYPGDTEAF
-	TRBV11-2	TRBJ2-7	11	ASSPSWRYEQY
TRBD2	TRBV29-1	TRBJ2-2	15	SVVGPSGRARTGELF
TRBD2	TRBV9	TRBJ2-2	15	ASSPRGTSGSTGELF
TRBD1	TRBV4-3	TRBJ2-7	11	ASSQDGTDEQY
TRBD1	TRBV3-1	TRBJ1-1	14	ASSHGPDRENTEAF
TRBD1	TRBV5-4	TRBJ1-2	12	ASRLQGGDYGYT
TRBD2	TRBV9	TRBJ2-7	13	ASSGTSGSVYEQY
-	TRBV3-1	TRBJ1-4	12	ASRTEGKTEKLF
TRBD2	TRBV20-1	TRBJ2-2	14	SARVAGGPTTGELF